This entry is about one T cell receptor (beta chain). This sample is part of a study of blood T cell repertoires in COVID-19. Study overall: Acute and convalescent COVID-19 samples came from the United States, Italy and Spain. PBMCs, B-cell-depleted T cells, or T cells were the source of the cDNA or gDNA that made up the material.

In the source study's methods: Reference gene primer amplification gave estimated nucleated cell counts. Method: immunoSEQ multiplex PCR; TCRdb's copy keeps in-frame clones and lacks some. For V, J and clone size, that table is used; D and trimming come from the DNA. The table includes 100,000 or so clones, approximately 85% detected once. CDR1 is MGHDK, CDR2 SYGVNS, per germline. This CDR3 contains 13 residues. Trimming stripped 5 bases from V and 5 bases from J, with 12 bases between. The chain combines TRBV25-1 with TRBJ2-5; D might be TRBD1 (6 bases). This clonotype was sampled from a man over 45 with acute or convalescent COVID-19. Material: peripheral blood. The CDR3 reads CASSMGALETQYF. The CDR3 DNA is TGTGCCAGCAGTATGGGGGCTTTGGAGACCCAGTACTTC.